This T cell receptor (beta chain) was captured in a study of blood T cell repertoires in COVID-19. Study background: The origin of the acute and convalescent COVID-19 samples was the United States, Italy and Spain.

The CDR3 covers 12 residues. The V gene's germline CDR1 is SQVTM and CDR2 ANQGSEA. V trimming: 4 bases; J trimming: 8 bases; junction bases outside the gene matches: 7. Assay used: immunoSEQ multiplex PCR; TCRdb lists only in-frame clones, some missing. This table holds approximately 170,000 clones, 85% to 90% found once. This chain links TRBV29-1 with TRBJ1-2, with TRBD1 identical over 7 bases. Material for sequencing was peripheral blood. This receptor was taken from a man between 18 and 29 years old with active or convalescent COVID-19. The CDR3 is CSVVSQGGGYTF. The CDR3, as DNA: TGCAGCGTTGTGTCGCAGGGGGGAGGCTACACCTTC.